This T cell receptor beta chain was profiled in a study of human T cells and chemical hapten exposure. Regarding the study as a whole: Alopecia affecting every donor means their immune response may not match healthy people's.

Trimming removed 2 bases from V and 10 bases from J, with 14 bases in between. The CDR3 contains 13 residues. Germline CDR1 and CDR2: MNHEY and SVGEGT. As to time point: patch test 1, 2 weeks after DPC sensitization. As for treatment: therapeutic diphenylcyclopropenone sensitization with weekly scalp DPC. MiXCR was run by TCRdb on the RACE reads, yielding one entry per CDR3 protein. Of 380,000 or so distinct CDR3 sequences listed, 4% to 5.5% are singletons. In its sample, this clonotype was seen many times. Its antigen is not known. The rearrangement links TRBV6-2 or TRBV6-3 to TRBJ1-1; no firm D call. The sample consisted of whole blood, taken in connection with sensitization to the hapten diphenylcyclopropenone (DPC). The TCR originated in a woman between 50 and 59 years old with alopecia areata. Some clones in this sample may be carry-over from other donors' samples. This CDR3 reads CASSYVRGLGAFF. In DNA form, the CDR3 reads TGTGCCAGCAGTTACGTGCGGGGTCTAGGAGCTTTCTTT.